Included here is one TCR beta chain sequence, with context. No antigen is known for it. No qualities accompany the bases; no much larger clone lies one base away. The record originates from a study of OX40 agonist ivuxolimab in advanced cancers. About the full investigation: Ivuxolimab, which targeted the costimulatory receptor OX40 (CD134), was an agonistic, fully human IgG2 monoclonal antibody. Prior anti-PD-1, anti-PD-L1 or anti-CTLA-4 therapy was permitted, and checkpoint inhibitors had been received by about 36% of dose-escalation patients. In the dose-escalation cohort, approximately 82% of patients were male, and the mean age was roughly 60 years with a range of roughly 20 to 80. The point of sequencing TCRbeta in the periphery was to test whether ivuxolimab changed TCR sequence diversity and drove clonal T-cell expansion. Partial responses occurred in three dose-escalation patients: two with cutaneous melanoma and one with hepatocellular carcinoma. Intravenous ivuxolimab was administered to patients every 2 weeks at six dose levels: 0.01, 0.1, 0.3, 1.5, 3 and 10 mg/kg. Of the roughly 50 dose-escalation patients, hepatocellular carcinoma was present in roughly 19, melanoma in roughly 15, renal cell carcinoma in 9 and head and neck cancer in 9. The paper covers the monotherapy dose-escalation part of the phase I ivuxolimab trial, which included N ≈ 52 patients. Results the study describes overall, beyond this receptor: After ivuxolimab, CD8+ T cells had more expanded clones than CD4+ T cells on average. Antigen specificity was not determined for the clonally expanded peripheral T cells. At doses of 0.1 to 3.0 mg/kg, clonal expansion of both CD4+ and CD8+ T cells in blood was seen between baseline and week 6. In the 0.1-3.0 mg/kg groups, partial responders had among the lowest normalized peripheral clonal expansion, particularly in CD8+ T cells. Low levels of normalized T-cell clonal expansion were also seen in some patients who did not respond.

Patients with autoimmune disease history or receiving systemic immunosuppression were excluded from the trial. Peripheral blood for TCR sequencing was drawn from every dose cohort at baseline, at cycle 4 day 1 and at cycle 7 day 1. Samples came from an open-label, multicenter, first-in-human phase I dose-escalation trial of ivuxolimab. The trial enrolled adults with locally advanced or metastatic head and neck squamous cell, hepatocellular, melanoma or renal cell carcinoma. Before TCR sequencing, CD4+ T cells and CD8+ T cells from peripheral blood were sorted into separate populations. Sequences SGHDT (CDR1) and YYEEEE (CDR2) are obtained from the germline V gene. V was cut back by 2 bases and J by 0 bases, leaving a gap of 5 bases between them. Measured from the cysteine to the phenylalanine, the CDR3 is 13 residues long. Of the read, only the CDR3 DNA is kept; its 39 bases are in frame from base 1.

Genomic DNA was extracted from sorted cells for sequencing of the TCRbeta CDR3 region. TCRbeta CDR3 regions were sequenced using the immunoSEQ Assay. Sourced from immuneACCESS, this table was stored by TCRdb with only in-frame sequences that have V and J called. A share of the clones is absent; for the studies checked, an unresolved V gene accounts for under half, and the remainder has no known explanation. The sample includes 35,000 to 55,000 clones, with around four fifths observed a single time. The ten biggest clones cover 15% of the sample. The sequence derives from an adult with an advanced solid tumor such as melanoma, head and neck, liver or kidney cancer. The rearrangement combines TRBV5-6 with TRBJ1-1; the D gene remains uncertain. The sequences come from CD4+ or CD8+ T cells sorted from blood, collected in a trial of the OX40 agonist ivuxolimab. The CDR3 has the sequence CASSLQLNTEAFF. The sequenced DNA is TGTGCCAGCAGCTTACAATTGAACACTGAAGCTTTCTTT.